Included here is one T cell receptor beta chain sequence, with context. Its antigen is as yet unknown. It may be a read error: a sequence one base away is much more abundant. This entry is derived from a study of blood T cells in healthy people across ages. Whole-study results and caveats: When set beside aged donors, long-lived donors presented more naive CD4+ cells and higher diversity. It was held that the diversity estimates obtained from one million T cells were underestimates. TCR beta diversity per million T cells fell roughly linearly with age.

CDR3 length: 17 amino acids. Per germline, CDR1 MNHEY and CDR2 SVGEGT. A second PCR, run for about 7 to 11 cycles, used a sample-barcoded 5' primer plus a J-beta primer mix. TCRdb re-derived calls from the 5' RACE reads in MiXCR, one entry per CDR3 protein. The sample includes hundreds of thousands of distinct CDR3 sequences, roughly 26% of them seen just once. The specimen was blood. This clonotype originated in a woman aged 80 or over in good health. The rearrangement links TRBV6-2 or TRBV6-3 to TRBJ2-1; 10 positions agree with TRBD2. Gene TRBJ2-7 matches the end of the DNA better, so the J call may be wrong. CDR3 sequence reads: CASSPMISGGSYNEQYF. In DNA, the CDR3 is TGTGCCAGCAGTCCCATGATTAGCGGGGGGTCCTACAATGAGCAGTACTTC.